This paragraph covers one TCR beta chain sequence. The CDR3 has 12 residues. Trimming pared 8 bases from V and 2 bases from J, leaving 10 bases between. Germline V gene data show CDR1 as SNHLY and CDR2 as FYNNEI. PCR was performed using 60 Vbeta and 13 Jbeta primers. Assay used: immunoSEQ multiplex PCR; TCRdb lists only in-frame clones, some missing. The profile shows 250,000 or so clones, about nine tenths of them singletons. The source of the sample is a study of cytomegalovirus exposure and HLA in healthy donors. This sequence was found in a girl aged 2 to 9 in good health and CMV-seronegative. The chain recombines TRBV2 with TRBJ2-7; maybe TRBD1 (6 bases). Material: PBMCs. CDR3 sequence (DNA): TGTGCCAGCTGGGACAACACCTACGAGCAGTACTTC. As protein: CASWDNTYEQYF.